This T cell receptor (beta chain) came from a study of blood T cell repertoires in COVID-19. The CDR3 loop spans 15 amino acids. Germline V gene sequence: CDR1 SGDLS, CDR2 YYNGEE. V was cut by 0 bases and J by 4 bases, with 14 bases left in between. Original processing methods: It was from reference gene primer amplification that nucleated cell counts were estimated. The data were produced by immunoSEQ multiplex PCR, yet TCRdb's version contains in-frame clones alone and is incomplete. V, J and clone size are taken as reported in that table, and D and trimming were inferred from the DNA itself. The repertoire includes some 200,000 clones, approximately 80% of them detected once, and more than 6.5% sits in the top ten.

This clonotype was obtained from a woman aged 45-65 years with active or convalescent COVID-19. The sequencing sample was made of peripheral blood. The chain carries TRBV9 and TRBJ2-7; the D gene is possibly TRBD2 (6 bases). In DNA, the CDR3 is TGTGCCAGCAGCGTAGGTGGAGCACGGGAGTACGAGCAGTACTTC. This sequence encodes CASSVGGAREYEQYF.